This T cell receptor (beta chain) was captured by sequencing in a study of shared clonotypes between healthy human individuals. On this clone: The antigen is undetermined.

Germline V lookup: CDR1 MDHEN, CDR2 SYDVKM. The CDR3 consists of 17 residues. Trimming took 1 base from V and 6 from J, leaving 18 bases between them. Broader study findings: Memory subsets generally showed smaller estimated richness than naive subsets did.

This table comes from immunoSEQ multiplex PCR, and its TCRdb copy is limited to in-frame clones, with some not included. This repertoire shows over a million clones, about 96% found once; its top ten account for approximately 1.2%. Splitting the CD4+ cells yielded a CD45RA+ naive subset and a CD45RA-negative memory subset. Material: naive CD4+ T cells sorted from blood. Noted subset: CD45RA+ positively selected. The source of this sequence is a man aged 30-40 years in good health. This chain links TRBV28 with TRBJ2-2, with D possibly being TRBD2 (6 bases). CDR3 DNA sequence: TGTGCCAGCAGTTTATCTCGATGGGGGGATGTTGCCGGGGAGCTGTTTTTT. Translating gives CASSLSRWGDVAGELFF.